This TCR beta chain was found in a study of cytomegalovirus exposure and HLA in healthy donors. General observations from the study: The study recorded about 160 TCR beta chains that were cytomegalovirus-associated.

Deletions cut 1 base from V and 4 bases from J, with 16 bases between. This CDR3 has 15 residues. Germline V gene lookup returns CDR1 SQVTM and CDR2 ANQGSEA. PCR amplification relied on 60 Vbeta primers (plus 13 Jbeta primers). Sequencing used immunoSEQ multiplex PCR; TCRdb keeps in-frame clones, though not all of them. The table lists 150,000 to 200,000 clones, roughly 74% of them singletons. As to this clone: Its antigen remains unidentified.

V and J are TRBV29-1 and TRBJ1-2; D call uncertain. Source material: PBMCs. The source of this sequence is a female donor in good health and CMV-seronegative. The chain's CDR3 is CSVEVSGDLLYGYTF. Here the CDR3 DNA reads TGCAGCGTTGAAGTGAGCGGGGATCTCCTCTATGGCTACACCTTC.